The clone carrying this T cell receptor beta chain has a count of ten or more. Its specificity is unknown. From the 5' RACE reads, TCRdb called clonotypes with MiXCR, one entry per CDR3 protein. The sample lists more than 65,000 distinct CDR3 sequences; about 13% were seen once. This specimen belongs to a study of early T cells in non-severe SARS-CoV-2 infection. Study-wide findings and caveats: There was a bias toward anti-spike CD8 responses in VDJdb matching, which missed private and CD4 specificities.

The CDR3 length is 16 residues. Looked up from germline, CDR1 is SGHAT and CDR2 is FQNNGV. With 4 bases clipped from V and 7 bases from J, the junction kept 10 bases outside the gene matches. The material sequenced was whole blood. J is TRBJ2-1 and V is TRBV11-2, with 10 nucleotides matching TRBD1. The source is an adult who was a healthcare worker with PCR-confirmed SARS-CoV-2 infection or an uninfected control (not recorded which). CDR3: CASSYDRDRGGNEQFF. DNA of the CDR3: TGTGCCAGCAGCTACGACCGGGACAGGGGAGGAAATGAGCAGTTCTTC.